This T cell receptor beta chain came from a study of identical twins. Study results and caveats: Within twin pairs, the out-of-frame alpha sequences they shared showed excess low generation probability. Beta out-of-frame sequences displayed a weaker excess of sharing between twins.

MiXCR, applied by TCRdb to the 5' RACE reads, yields one record per CDR3 protein. Of around 510,000 distinct CDR3 sequences listed, approximately 15% are singletons. For this clonotype: Its specificity is unknown.

In germline, CDR1 is SGHTA, CDR2 FQGNSA. Trimming stripped 3 bases from V and 7 bases from J, with 16 bases between. The CDR3 loop spans 14 amino acids. These same data were also listed under a study on yellow fever vaccine responses in identical twins.

V gene TRBV7-2 combines with J gene TRBJ2-7, with a weak D call TRBD1 (5 bases). This TCR came from a woman aged 18-29 years in good health. Specimen: CD4+ T cells sorted from blood. The CDR3 nucleotides are TGTGCCAGCAGCTTCACAGGCCCATTGGGTGAGCAGTACTTC. Translated, it gives CASSFTGPLGEQYF.